This TCR beta chain emerged from a study of blood T cell repertoires in COVID-19. Overall study: Samples representing acute and convalescent COVID-19 were sourced from the United States, Italy and Spain. Nucleic acid was either cDNA or gDNA, and it came from T cells, B-cell-depleted T cells, or PBMCs.

This CDR3 is 12 amino acids long. V trimming: 6 bases; J trimming: 6 bases; junction bases outside the gene matches: 2. CDR1 and CDR2 (germline): MDHEN, SYDVKM. In the original processing: Reference gene primer amplification yielded estimated nucleated cell counts. Data came from immunoSEQ multiplex PCR; TCRdb stores just in-frame clones and leaves some out. V, J and clone size are those of that table, while D and trimming were read from the DNA. Here the sample spans some 100,000 clones, approximately 92% being singletons. The specimen was peripheral blood. The source of this sequence is a man over 45 with active COVID-19. The genes are TRBV28 and TRBJ2-1, with 7 bases aligning to TRBD2. CDR3 sequence (DNA): TGTGCCAGCAGCTCTAGCGGCAATGAGCAGTTCTTC. As protein: CASSSSGNEQFF.